Listed here are 12 T cell receptor beta chains from one sample, sequenced in a study of shared clonotypes between healthy human individuals. The naive CD8 population came from CD45RO-negative cells selected for CCR7, without terminally differentiated effector memory CD45RA+ cells. The data were produced by immunoSEQ multiplex PCR, yet TCRdb's version contains in-frame clones alone and is incomplete. The table lists roughly 2.1 million clones, about 93% of them singletons, with roughly 1.7% in the top ten. Sample: naive CD8+ T cells from PBMCs. All receptors derive from a man aged 18 to 29 in good health. Some clones in this sample may be carry-over from other donors' samples.

The chain links TRBV7-8 to TRBJ2-2; D uncertain. The V gene's germline CDR1 is SGHVS and CDR2 FQNEAQ. V dropped 6 bases and J dropped 0 bases, with 14 bases sitting between them. This CDR3 comprises 16 residues. The CDR3 DNA reads TGTGCCAGCAGGGCGACTGAAGGCGCGAACACCGGGGAGCTGTTTTTT. Translation: CASRATEGANTGELFF.

The gene calls are TRBV27 and TRBJ2-1, with 8 bases lining up with TRBD2. The trim removed 4 bases at V and 7 bases at J, leaving 9 bases unmatched. Germline CDR1 reads MNHEY; CDR2 reads SMNVEV (reference sequence). The CDR3 totals 15 residues. The CDR3 nucleotides read TGTGCCAGCAGTTCTAGGGCGGGAGGAGGAAATGAGCAGTTCTTC. It encodes CASSSRAGGGNEQFF.

The chain uses TRBV4-1 and TRBJ2-1; D is unresolved. Trimming stripped 1 base from V and 2 bases from J, with 12 bases between. In germline, CDR1 is MGHRA, CDR2 YSYEKL. The CDR3 contains 16 residues. The CDR3 nucleotides read TGCGCCAGCAGCCAAGCTGTCACTGGCCCCTACAATGAGCAGTTCTTC. This translates into CASSQAVTGPYNEQFF.

The chain recombines TRBV7-9 with TRBJ1-5; D is undetermined. The CDR3 sequence is 16 residues long. Per germline, CDR1 SEHNR and CDR2 FQNEAQ (reference sequence). V shed 0 bases and J shed 3 bases, with 12 bases lying between them. In nucleotides, the CDR3 is TGTGCCAGCAGCTTAGCTCCCGACGGCGACAATCAGCCCCAGCATTTT. Protein sequence: CASSLAPDGDNQPQHF.

This clone is a singleton in its sample. The chain has TRBV9 and TRBJ2-1, with D tentatively TRBD2 (5 bases). Between the trimmed V and J ends, which lost 4 bases and 3 bases, there was a span of 17 bases. Germline CDR1 reads SGDLS; CDR2 reads YYNGEE. This CDR3 has 16 amino acids. The CDR3 region has the DNA TGTGCCAGCAGCCCACCGAGCGGACGATTCTACAATGAGCAGTTCTTC. This sequence encodes CASSPPSGRFYNEQFF.

The chain carries TRBV27 and TRBJ1-5; no definite D call. The V and J ends lost 8 bases and 0 bases respectively, with 17 bases between them. There are 16 residues in the CDR3. Germline loops: CDR1 MNHEY, CDR2 SMNVEV (reference sequence). For the CDR3, the DNA is TGTGCCAGCCGGACCCGCGCAAGAGATAGCAATCAGCCCCAGCATTTT. It specifies CASRTRARDSNQPQHF.

This chain links TRBV7-9 with TRBJ2-1; 15 bases agree with TRBD2. V was pared by 6 bases and J by 4 bases, with 7 bases of the junction left unmatched. Germline V gene lookup returns CDR1 SEHNR and CDR2 FQNEAQ (reference sequence). This CDR3 contains 17 residues. For the CDR3, the DNA is TGTGCCAGCAGTTCTAGGACTAGCGGGAGGGGATACAATGAGCAGTTCTTC. It is translated as CASSSRTSGRGYNEQFF.

The rearrangement uses TRBV7-2 and TRBJ1-1; perhaps TRBD1 as D (5 bases). V lost 1 base, J lost 8 bases, and 8 bases lay in between. This CDR3 comprises 12 residues. Germline values: CDR1 SGHTA, CDR2 FQGNSA. CDR3 coding DNA: TGTGCCAGCAGCTTAGGGTGGGGGGAAGCTTTCTTT. It translates to CASSLGWGEAFF.

The V call is TRBV9, the J call TRBJ2-7; TRBD1 is a possible D gene (5 bases). This CDR3 contains 16 residues. The V gene's germline CDR1 is SGDLS and CDR2 YYNGEE. Trimming left V 0 bases short and J 0 bases short, with 13 bases between. The chain's CDR3 is CASSVGDSLPSYEQYF. The CDR3 region has the DNA TGTGCCAGCAGCGTAGGCGACAGCCTACCCTCCTACGAGCAGTACTTC.

The chain is built from TRBV18 and TRBJ1-1; 7 bases are a match to TRBD1. The V segment lost 2 bases and the J segment 3 bases; nucleotides outside the gene matches: 9. The germline gives CDR1 KGHSH, CDR2 LQKENI. The CDR3 totals 16 residues. In DNA form, the CDR3 reads TGTGCCAGCTCACCAAGCGACAGGGAACGGTACACTGAAGCTTTCTTT. Translating gives CASSPSDRERYTEAFF. The full variable domain, completed using reference TRBV18 and TRBJ1-1, is NAGVMQNPRHLVRRRGQEARLRCSPMKGHSHVYWYRQLPEEGLKFMVYLQKENIIDESGMPKERFSAEFPKEGPSILRIQQVVRGDSAAYFCASSPSDRERYTEAFFGQGTRLTVV.

The sample holds one count of this clone. The chain is built from TRBV7-9 and TRBJ2-7; 7 bases align to TRBD2. With 3 bases clipped from V and 2 bases from J, the junction kept 7 bases outside the gene matches. This CDR3 spans 15 amino acids. CDR1 and CDR2 from the germline V gene are SEHNR and FQNEAQ (reference sequence). This CDR3 is CASSFIRGRAYEQYF. The CDR3 DNA follows: TGTGCCAGCAGCTTTATTCGGGGGAGGGCCTACGAGCAGTACTTC.

Of note for this clone: Other DNA sequences in the sample encode the same CDR3. The chain uses TRBV30 and TRBJ2-7, with D possibly TRBD2 on 6 matching bases. Trimming removed 0 bases at V and 4 bases at J, with 10 bases between. Germline lookup yields CDR1 GTSNPN and CDR2 SVGIG (reference sequence). The CDR3 loop spans 13 amino acids. CDR3 DNA: TGTGCCTGGAGTGTAGGAGGGGTGTACGAGCAGTACTTC. It specifies CAWSVGGVYEQYF.